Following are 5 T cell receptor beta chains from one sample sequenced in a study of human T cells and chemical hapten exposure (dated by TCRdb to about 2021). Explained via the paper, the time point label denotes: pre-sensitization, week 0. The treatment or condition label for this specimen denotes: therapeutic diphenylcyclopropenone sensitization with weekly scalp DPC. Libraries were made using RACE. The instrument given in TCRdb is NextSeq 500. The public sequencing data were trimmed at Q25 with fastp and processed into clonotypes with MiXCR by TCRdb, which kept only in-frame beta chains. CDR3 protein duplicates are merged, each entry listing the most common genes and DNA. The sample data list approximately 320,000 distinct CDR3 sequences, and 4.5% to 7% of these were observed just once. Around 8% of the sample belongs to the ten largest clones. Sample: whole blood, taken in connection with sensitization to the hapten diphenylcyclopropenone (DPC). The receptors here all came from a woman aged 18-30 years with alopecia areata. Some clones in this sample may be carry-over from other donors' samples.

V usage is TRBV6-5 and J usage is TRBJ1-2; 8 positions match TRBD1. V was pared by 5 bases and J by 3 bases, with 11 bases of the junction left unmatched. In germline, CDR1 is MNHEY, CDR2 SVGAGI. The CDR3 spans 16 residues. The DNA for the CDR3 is TGTGCCAGCAGTCCAAGGACAGGGCAGTCACACTATGGCTACACCTTC. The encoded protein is CASSPRTGQSHYGYTF.

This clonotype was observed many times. CDR3 sequence (DNA): TGTGCCGGGAGTACAGGGGAGAACTATGGCTACACCTTC. This gives the protein CAGSTGENYGYTF. The chain has TRBV7-9 and TRBJ1-2; the match to TRBD1 covers 7 bases. Germline V lookup: CDR1 SEHNR, CDR2 FQNEAQ (reference sequence). V dropped 11 bases and J dropped 2; count of bases not matched to a gene: 8. This CDR3 contains 13 residues.

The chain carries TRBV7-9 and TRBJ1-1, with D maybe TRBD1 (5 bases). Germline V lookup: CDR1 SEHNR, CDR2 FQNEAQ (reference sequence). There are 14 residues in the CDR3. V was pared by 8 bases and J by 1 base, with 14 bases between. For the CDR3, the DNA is TGTGCCAGCGCCCAAACGACAGCGAACACTGAAGCTTTCTTT. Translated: CASAQTTANTEAFF. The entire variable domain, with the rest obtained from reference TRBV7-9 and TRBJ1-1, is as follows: DTGVSQNPRHKITKRGQNVTFRCDPISEHNRLYWYRQTLGQGPEFLTYFQNEAQLEKSRLLSDRFSAERPKGSFSTLEIQRTEQGDSAMYLCASAQTTANTEAFFGQGTRLTVV.

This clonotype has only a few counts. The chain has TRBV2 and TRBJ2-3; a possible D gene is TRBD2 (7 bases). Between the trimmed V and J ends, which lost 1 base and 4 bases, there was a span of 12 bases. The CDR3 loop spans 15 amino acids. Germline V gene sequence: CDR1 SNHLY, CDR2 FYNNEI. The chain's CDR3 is CASSEVGGGADTQYF. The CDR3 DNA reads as TGTGCCAGCAGTGAAGTGGGCGGGGGCGCAGATACGCAGTATTTT.

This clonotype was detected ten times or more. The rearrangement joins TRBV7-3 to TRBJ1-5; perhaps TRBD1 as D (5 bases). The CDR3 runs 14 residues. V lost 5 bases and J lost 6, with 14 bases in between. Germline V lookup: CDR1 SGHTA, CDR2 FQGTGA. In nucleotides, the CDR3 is TGTGCCAGCAGCCCGCGGGGGGGGAGTCAGCCCCAGCATTTT. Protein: CASSPRGGSQPQHF.